Here is one T cell receptor (beta chain) with its context. Authors' analysis steps: Nucleated cell number was recorded as an estimate derived from reference gene primer amplification. Data came from immunoSEQ multiplex PCR; TCRdb stores just in-frame clones and leaves some out. D and trimming come from the DNA, and the V and J calls and clone size come from that table. The sample lists hundreds of thousands of clones; 85% were seen once. The data were obtained in a study of blood T cell repertoires in COVID-19. Background on the study: Sites in the United States, Italy and Spain provided acute and convalescent COVID-19 samples. Sources were T cells, B-cell-depleted T cells, or PBMCs; the material itself was cDNA or gDNA.

What was sequenced was peripheral blood. The TCR was taken from a woman aged 18-29 years with acute or convalescent COVID-19.

DNA for the CDR3: TGTGCCAGCAGCGCTCAAGCGGGAAGAGAGACCCAGTACTTC. Protein product: CASSAQAGRETQYF. This chain connects TRBV9 to TRBJ2-5; 7 bases agree with TRBD2. The germline V gene has CDR1 SGDLS and CDR2 YYNGEE. J gave up 4 bases and V 3 bases, and 6 bases lay outside the gene matches. This CDR3 has 14 amino acids.